A single sample is the source of the 23 T cell receptor beta chains below, sequenced in a study of OX40 agonist ivuxolimab in advanced cancers. Clones were sequenced by immunoSEQ multiplex PCR, and TCRdb holds only the in-frame ones, with some missing. This sample has about 61,000 clones, with 80% to 95% found just once. Source: CD4+ or CD8+ T cells sorted from blood, taken in a trial of the OX40 agonist ivuxolimab. The receptors stem from an adult with an advanced solid tumor such as melanoma, head and neck, liver or kidney cancer.

This chain connects TRBV4-1 to TRBJ1-5, with D possibly matching TRBD1 (5 bases). The CDR3 totals 16 residues. V dropped 1 base and J dropped 5 bases, with 15 bases sitting between them. Germline CDR1 MGHRA, CDR2 YSYEKL. CDR3: CASSQVGFRGDQPQHF. In DNA form, the CDR3 reads TGCGCCAGCAGCCAAGTTGGTTTTCGGGGGGATCAGCCCCAGCATTTT.

This sequence joins TRBV10-1 and TRBJ1-3; D not resolved. This CDR3 is built from 14 residues. V was shortened by 4 bases and J by 3 bases, with 10 bases between the two germline ends. Per germline, CDR1 WNHNN and CDR2 SYGVQD (reference sequence). Here the CDR3 reads CASSAPELGNTIYF. The CDR3 DNA sequence: TGCGCCAGCAGTGCCCCAGAACTTGGAAACACCATATATTTT.

This sequence joins TRBV5-1 and TRBJ2-1; D could derive from TRBD1 or TRBD2 (6 bases each). Germline CDR1 reads SGHRS; CDR2 reads YFSETQ. The V end was cut by 0 bases, the J end by 14 bases, with 15 bases between. CDR3 size: 13 residues. This CDR3 is CASSLDPRGQKFF. The CDR3 DNA reads as TGCGCCAGCAGCTTGGATCCGCGGGGACAAAAGTTCTTC.

This rearrangement joins TRBV4-2 to TRBJ1-5; D is unresolved. V lost 0 bases to trimming and J lost 1 base, with 7 bases between them. The CDR3 totals 15 residues. Germline values: CDR1 LGHNA, CDR2 YNFKEQ. CDR3 nucleotide sequence: TGTGCCAGCAGCCAAGACGCAACCAGCAATCAGCCCCAGCATTTT. Translation: CASSQDATSNQPQHF.

This clone is a singleton in its sample. The CDR3 spells CASSPNGGTGGIQYF. CDR3 DNA sequence: TGTGCCAGTAGTCCGAACGGAGGGACAGGGGGCATTCAGTACTTC. The V call is TRBV19, the J call TRBJ2-4; TRBD1 aligns across 11 bases. There are 15 residues in the CDR3. After removal of 5 bases from V and 9 bases from J, the junction contained 9 bases not matched to a gene. Germline V CDR1 and CDR2: LNHDA, SQIVND (reference sequence).

V and J are TRBV11-3 and TRBJ2-1; D might be TRBD1 (5 bases). This CDR3 has 13 residues. V was shortened by 5 bases and J by 3 bases, with 8 bases between the two germline ends. Germline V gene lookup returns CDR1 SGHNT and CDR2 YENEEA. CDR3 protein: CASSTQGYNEQFF. The CDR3 nucleotides are TGTGCCAGCAGCACCCAGGGCTACAATGAGCAGTTCTTC.

The J gene is TRBJ1-3, the V gene TRBV4-2; D unresolved. The CDR3 covers 15 residues. Trimming removed 4 bases from V and 1 base from J, with 11 bases in between. CDR1 and CDR2 (germline): LGHNA, YNFKEQ. CDR3 amino acids: CASSPTEGSGNTIYF. DNA for the CDR3: TGTGCCAGCAGCCCCACTGAAGGGTCTGGAAACACCATATATTTT.

This clone occurred once. The chain has TRBV19 and TRBJ1-5, with 8 positions matching TRBD1. Trimming removed 7 bases from V and 4 bases from J; junction bases left unmatched: 3. Germline CDR1 reads LNHDA; CDR2 reads SQIVND (reference sequence). The CDR3 runs to 13 residues. CDR3 loop: CASTRTGNQPQHF. The CDR3 DNA reads TGTGCCAGTACCAGGACAGGGAATCAGCCCCAGCATTTT.

V gene TRBV19 combines with J gene TRBJ1-6; the D gene is possibly TRBD1 (6 bases). V lost 6 bases, J lost 7 bases, and 10 bases lay in between. This CDR3 contains 13 residues. CDR1 is LNHDA and CDR2 is SQIVND in the germline V gene (reference sequence). CDR3 nucleotide sequence: TGTGCCAGTAGGGGGGCGGTAAATTCACCCCTCCACTTT. Residues: CASRGAVNSPLHF.

This clone was seen only once. The chain employs TRBV29-1 and TRBJ2-7; D tentatively reads TRBD1 or TRBD2 (5 bases each). The germline CDR1 and CDR2 sequences are SQVTM and ANQGSEA. CDR3 length: 12 amino acids. Trimming took 3 bases from V and 6 from J, leaving 12 bases between them. CDR3 loop: CSVDWGSGEQYF. The CDR3 DNA sequence: TGCAGCGTTGATTGGGGGAGCGGCGAGCAGTACTTC.

The chain uses TRBV5-6 and TRBJ1-1; D is perhaps TRBD1 (6 bases). CDR3 length equals 14 residues. The V gene's germline CDR1 is SGHDT and CDR2 YYEEEE. V was cut by 2 bases and J by 2 bases, with 10 bases left in between. The CDR3 sequence: CASSLMDSNTEAFF. For the CDR3, the DNA is TGTGCCAGCAGCTTAATGGACAGTAACACTGAAGCTTTCTTT.

Concerning this clone: Given a much more abundant clone one base away, this may be a read error. This sample also contains other DNA sequences that code for the same CDR3. This chain uses TRBV6-1 with TRBJ1-6; no clear D. This CDR3 has 15 amino acids. V lost 9 bases and J lost 5, with 17 bases in between. Germline V gene data show CDR1 as MNHNS and CDR2 as SASEGT. The CDR3 DNA is TGTGCCAGTATTGGGAGGGTGGTACATAATTCACCCCTCCACTTT. Its protein is CASIGRVVHNSPLHF.

The chain employs TRBV6-1 and TRBJ1-5, with TRBD1 as a possible D gene (5 bases). The CDR3 is 17 amino acids. Trimming stripped 3 bases from V and 2 bases from J, with 17 bases between. Germline CDR1 MNHNS, CDR2 SASEGT. The CDR3 loop is CASSDGQGWLGNQPQHF. CDR3 sequence (DNA): TGTGCCAGCAGTGATGGTCAGGGATGGTTGGGCAATCAGCCCCAGCATTTT.

The chain uses TRBV29-1 and TRBJ2-1; TRBD2 aligns across 10 bases. With V trimmed by 4 bases and J by 8 bases, 5 bases remained unmatched. The CDR3 consists of 13 residues. CDR1 SQVTM and CDR2 ANQGSEA come from the germline V gene. As DNA, the CDR3 is TGCAGCGTTGTCCTAGCGGGAGTTGATGAGCAGTTCTTC. It translates to CSVVLAGVDEQFF.

V usage is TRBV15 and J usage is TRBJ2-1; D possibly corresponds to TRBD2 (5 bases). Between the trimmed V and J ends, which lost 8 bases and 4 bases, there was a span of 18 bases. Germline V CDR1 and CDR2: LNHNV, YYDKDF (reference sequence). The CDR3 length is 15 residues. The CDR3 DNA follows: TGTGCCACCTCGGGGTCGACCACTTGGTACAATGAGCAGTTCTTC. It specifies CATSGSTTWYNEQFF.

This chain uses TRBV4-1 with TRBJ2-1; TRBD1 might be the D (6 bases). Germline CDR1 MGHRA, CDR2 YSYEKL. This CDR3 is built from 12 residues. Trimming removed 5 bases at V and 16 bases at J, with 18 bases between. The CDR3 coding sequence is TGCGCCAGCAGCTTTTCGGGACAATCGTTATTCTTC. Protein sequence: CASSFSGQSLFF.

This chain joins TRBV30 and TRBJ2-7; 7 bases match TRBD2. This CDR3 has 12 residues. CDR1 and CDR2 from the germline V gene are GTSNPN and SVGIG (reference sequence). V shed 0 bases, J shed 7 bases, and the junction held 3 bases outside the gene matches. CDR3 coding DNA: TGTGCCTGGAGTGTAGGAGCGGGAGAGCAGTACGTC. It specifies CAWSVGAGEQYV.

V gene TRBV28 combines with J gene TRBJ2-3; no clear D. Germline V gives CDR1 MDHEN, CDR2 SYDVKM. The CDR3 consists of 13 residues. Deletions cut 2 bases from V and 2 bases from J, with 5 bases between. The CDR3 DNA is TGTGCCAGCAGTTTACTCCTCACAGATACGCAGTATTTT. Translation: CASSLLLTDTQYF.

This rearrangement joins TRBV28 to TRBJ1-5; tentatively, D is TRBD1 (6 bases). The CDR3 is 15 residues long. From germline, CDR1 is MDHEN and CDR2 SYDVKM. V lost 6 bases to trimming and J lost 0 bases, with 12 bases between them. CDR3 in amino acids: CASSLWGPSNQPQHF. The CDR3 nucleotides are TGTGCCAGCAGCCTATGGGGGCCTAGCAATCAGCCCCAGCATTTT.

This clone was recorded once. The gene calls are TRBV7-9 and TRBJ1-1; a weak D match, TRBD1 (5 bases). CDR3 length: 12 amino acids. V was trimmed by 4 bases and J by 8 bases, leaving 11 bases between them. Germline assignment: CDR1 SEHNR and CDR2 FQNEAQ (reference sequence). Here the CDR3 DNA reads TGTGCCAGCAGCTGGACATTAGAGGAAGCTTTCTTT. Protein sequence: CASSWTLEEAFF. Based on the CDR3 plus reference TRBV7-9 and TRBJ1-1, the full variable domain is DTGVSQNPRHKITKRGQNVTFRCDPISEHNRLYWYRQTLGQGPEFLTYFQNEAQLEKSRLLSDRFSAERPKGSFSTLEIQRTEQGDSAMYLCASSWTLEEAFFGQGTRLTVV.

This chain uses TRBV25-1 with TRBJ2-1, with 10 bases aligning to TRBD2. The CDR3 is made up of 12 amino acids. The V gene end was trimmed by 4 bases and the J gene end by 14 bases; junction bases not matched to a gene: 5. The germline gives CDR1 MGHDK, CDR2 SYGVNS. The CDR3 protein is CASSVSGTSEFF. Written as DNA, the CDR3 is TGTGCCAGCAGTGTCTCCGGGACTAGCGAGTTCTTC.

This clone was recorded once. This chain joins TRBV21-1 and TRBJ2-3. TRBV21-1 is a recognized pseudogene. The CDR3 contains 14 residues. The CDR3 nucleotides are TGTGCCAGCAGCAATCCTCCTCTGGAAGATACGCAGTATTTT. It encodes CASSNPPLEDTQYF.

The V call is TRBV30, the J call TRBJ1-5; a weak D match, TRBD1 (5 bases). Germline CDR1 and CDR2: GTSNPN and SVGIG (reference sequence). CDR3 length: 14 amino acids. Trimming took off 0 bases at V and 2 bases at J, with 8 bases between the two ends. CDR3 coding DNA: TGTGCCTGGAGTGTAGGAGGGGGCAATCAGCCCCAGCATTTT. As protein: CAWSVGGGNQPQHF.